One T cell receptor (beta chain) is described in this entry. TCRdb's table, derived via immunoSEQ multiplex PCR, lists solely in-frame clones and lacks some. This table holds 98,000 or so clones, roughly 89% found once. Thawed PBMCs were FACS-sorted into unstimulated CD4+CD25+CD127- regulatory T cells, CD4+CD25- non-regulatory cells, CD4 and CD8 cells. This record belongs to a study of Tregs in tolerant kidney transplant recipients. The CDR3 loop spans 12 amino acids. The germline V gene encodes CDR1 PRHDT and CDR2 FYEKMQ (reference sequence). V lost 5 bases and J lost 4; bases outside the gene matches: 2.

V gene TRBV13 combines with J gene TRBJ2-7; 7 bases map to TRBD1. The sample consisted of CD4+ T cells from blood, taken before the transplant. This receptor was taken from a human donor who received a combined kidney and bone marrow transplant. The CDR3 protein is CASSPRGYEQYF. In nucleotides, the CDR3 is TGTGCCAGCAGCCCCAGGGGGTACGAGCAGTACTTC.